The 14 T cell receptor beta chains listed next were all sequenced from one sample in a study of blood T cell repertoires in COVID-19. This table comes from immunoSEQ multiplex PCR, and its TCRdb copy is limited to in-frame clones, with some not included. The data show 140,000 to 150,000 clones, with about nine tenths seen just once and around 4.5% held by the top ten. Sequencing used PBMCs or T cells enriched from blood (not recorded which). These receptors came from a middle-aged man who had recovered from COVID-19.

Regarding this clone: Other DNA variants within this sample encode the same CDR3. The chain couples TRBV9 to TRBJ1-6, with a possible D match to TRBD1 (5 bases). CDR3 size: 15 residues. From germline, CDR1 is SGDLS and CDR2 YYNGEE. Trimming cost V 4 bases and J 4 bases, with 12 bases left between them. The CDR3 protein is CASSSGDGYNSPLHF. As DNA, the CDR3 is TGTGCCAGCAGCTCGGGGGACGGATATAATTCACCCCTCCACTTT. Full variable domain (outside the CDR3, taken from reference TRBV9 and TRBJ1-6): DSGVTQTPKHLITATGQRVTLRCSPRSGDLSVYWYQQSLDQGLQFLIQYYNGEERAKGNILERFSAQQFPDLHSELNLSSLELGDSALYFCASSSGDGYNSPLHFGNGTRLTVT.

This chain uses TRBV4-3 with TRBJ1-1; a possible D gene is TRBD1 (6 bases). This CDR3 contains 17 residues. Trimming took off 2 bases at V and 7 bases at J, with 23 bases between the two ends. Germline V CDR1 and CDR2: LGHNA, YSLEER. Here the CDR3 DNA reads TGCGCCAGCAGCCAAAGTTTATCGCAAGGGGTAGGGGGTGAAGCTTTCTTT. Protein sequence: CASSQSLSQGVGGEAFF.

This sequence joins TRBV5-1 and TRBJ1-3; tentatively, D is TRBD1 (6 bases). Trimming stripped 7 bases from V and 4 bases from J, with 12 bases between. The CDR3 totals 13 residues. Germline V gives CDR1 SGHRS, CDR2 YFSETQ. The CDR3: CASSQGSGNTIYF. The CDR3 DNA reads TGCGCCAGCTCACAGGGATCAGGAAACACCATATATTTT.

The chain has TRBV7-2 and TRBJ2-1, with 15 bases that match TRBD2. The CDR3 extends over 15 amino acids. Germline CDR1 SGHTA, CDR2 FQGNSA. The J segment lost 5 bases and the V segment lost 5 bases, leaving 1 base of the junction unmatched. The CDR3 nucleotides are TGTGCCAGCAGCCGGACTAGCGGGAGGGACAATGAGCAGTTCTTC. Translating it yields CASSRTSGRDNEQFF.

The rearrangement links TRBV18 to TRBJ2-7; 10 bases map to TRBD2. With 3 bases clipped from V and 4 bases from J, the junction kept 6 bases outside the gene matches. The CDR3 extends over 15 amino acids. Germline assignment: CDR1 KGHSH and CDR2 LQKENI. The CDR3 region is CASSPKREGTYEQYF. For the CDR3, the DNA is TGTGCCAGCTCACCCAAGCGGGAGGGTACTTACGAGCAGTACTTC.

The chain employs TRBV5-1 and TRBJ2-6; 7 nucleotides align to TRBD1. Germline assignment: CDR1 SGHRS and CDR2 YFSETQ. The CDR3 covers 16 residues. Trimming removed 5 bases from V and 0 bases from J; junction bases left unmatched: 5. CDR3 sequence: CASRQGVTSGANVLTF. CDR3 nucleotide sequence: TGCGCCAGCAGGCAGGGGGTTACCTCTGGGGCCAACGTCCTGACTTTC.

This sequence joins TRBV3-1 (or the pseudogene TRBV3-2) and TRBJ1-1, with unresolved D. Germline V gene data show CDR1 as LGHDT and CDR2 as YNNKEL (reference sequence). V lost 4 bases and J 5 bases, leaving 11 bases between the germline ends. The CDR3 length is 13 residues. The CDR3 is CASSPHPGTEAFF. The CDR3 DNA follows: TGTGCCAGCAGCCCGCATCCGGGGACTGAAGCTTTCTTT.

V gene TRBV29-1 combines with J gene TRBJ2-5, with D perhaps TRBD1 (6 bases). V gave up 7 bases and J gave up 4 bases, with 16 bases separating them. Germline CDR1 reads SQVTM; CDR2 reads ANQGSEA. The CDR3 length is 13 residues. CDR3 amino acids: CSGLQGGGETQYF. For the CDR3, the DNA is TGCAGCGGCTTACAGGGTGGTGGAGAGACCCAGTACTTC.

The rearrangement links TRBV5-6 to TRBJ1-2, with 7 bases lining up with TRBD1. The CDR3 consists of 16 residues. Trimming cost V 5 bases and J 3 bases; bases outside gene matches: 13. CDR1 is SGHDT and CDR2 is YYEEEE in the germline V gene. The CDR3 spells CASSYEETGDHYGYTF. The CDR3 nucleotides read TGTGCCAGCAGTTACGAGGAAACAGGGGATCACTATGGCTACACCTTC.

The chain joins TRBV18 to TRBJ1-2; D not resolved. V shed 2 bases and J shed 4 bases, with 11 bases lying between them. CDR1 and CDR2 from the germline V gene are KGHSH and LQKENI. The CDR3 length is 14 residues. CDR3 protein: CASSPRRESYGYTF. The CDR3 DNA reads TGTGCCAGCTCACCAAGGCGGGAGAGCTATGGCTACACCTTC.

The V and J genes are TRBV6-5 and TRBJ2-1; TRBD1 agrees at 10 bases. The germline CDR1 and CDR2 sequences are MNHEY and SVGAGI. This CDR3 region has 14 residues. After removal of 4 bases from V and 7 bases from J, the junction contained 4 bases not matched to a gene. CDR3 DNA: TGTGCCAGCAGTTGGGGACAGGGGTTGAATGAGCAGTTCTTC. It encodes CASSWGQGLNEQFF.

The V gene is TRBV12-5, the J gene TRBJ1-6; D is uncertain. The CDR3 is 12 residues long. V lost 6 bases and J 5 bases, leaving 5 bases between the germline ends. Germline lookup yields CDR1 LGHNT and CDR2 FRNRAP. The CDR3 protein is CASGRDNSPLHF. Written as DNA, the CDR3 is TGTGCTAGTGGGAGGGATAATTCACCCCTCCACTTT.

The chain carries TRBV11-3 and TRBJ2-5, with TRBD1 identical over 8 bases. This CDR3 spans 15 amino acids. Losses at the gene ends were 5 bases for V and 4 bases for J; bases not matched to a gene: 9. In germline, CDR1 is SGHNT, CDR2 YENEEA. This CDR3 is CASSLNRGSAETQYF. CDR3 nucleotide sequence: TGTGCCAGCAGCCTTAACAGGGGGTCAGCAGAGACCCAGTACTTC.

The chain couples TRBV19 to TRBJ1-1; 9 bases map to TRBD1. The CDR3 has 15 residues. Germline values: CDR1 LNHDA, CDR2 SQIVND (reference sequence). V dropped 2 bases and J dropped 6; count of bases not matched to a gene: 7. The CDR3 DNA follows: TGTGCCAGTAGTATAACAGGGGGCTGGGAGGCTGAAGCTTTCTTT. Translation gives CASSITGGWEAEAFF.